These T cell receptor beta chains were read from a single sample in a study of human T cells and chemical hapten exposure. TCRdb passed the RACE reads through MiXCR, listing each CDR3 protein once. The repertoire has approximately 400,000 distinct CDR3 sequences, 4% to 6% of them found once; the top ten carry around 2.6%. Sequencing used whole blood, obtained in connection with sensitization to the hapten diphenylcyclopropenone (DPC). The receptors derive from a woman between 50 and 59 years old with alopecia areata. Some clones in this sample may be carry-over from other donors' samples. Each CDR3 is given without its conserved first and last residue.

V gene	J gene	CDR3 protein
TRBV29-1	TRBJ2-7	SVGGGLYEQY
TRBV5-5	TRBJ2-7	ASSRAPGLEQY
TRBV15	TRBJ1-1	ATSRDLAGTGAF
TRBV21-1	TRBJ2-1	ASSKIEQGAGNEQF
TRBV7-2	TRBJ2-3	ASSPGAQRTDTQY
TRBV20-1	TRBJ2-7	SARFVAVGSYEQY
TRBV7-9	TRBJ1-5	ASSLDSSNQPQH
TRBV29-1	TRBJ1-1	SVEYPGKGTEAF
TRBV9	TRBJ1-1	ASSVSPGRTEAF
TRBV7-2	TRBJ1-4	ASSLLGPHATNEKLF
TRBV9	TRBJ2-3	ASSFTQGLGDTQY
TRBV2	TRBJ1-6	ASWTGSSSYNSPLH
TRBV12-3/TRBV12-4	TRBJ2-3	ASSLGGDTQY
TRBV7-2	TRBJ1-2	ASSLERLSGYT
TRBV12-3/TRBV12-4	TRBJ2-7	ASSLSSGGSYEQY
TRBV20-1	TRBJ2-7	SARERGQLEQY
TRBV4-3	TRBJ2-1	ASSQGALFRAYNEQF
TRBV4-3	TRBJ2-1	ASSPGPRREIDEQL
TRBV6-2/TRBV6-3	TRBJ2-1	ASSAGARHF
TRBV20-1	TRBJ2-1	SASLNGGGYYNEQF
TRBV20-1	TRBJ1-6	SARGTVQNSPLH
TRBV4-2	TRBJ2-7	ASSEGTGDYEQY
TRBV4-2	TRBJ1-3	ASSHPQTGYSGNTIY
TRBV7-2	TRBJ2-3	ASSLVPTDTQY
TRBV27	TRBJ1-5	ASSSRGPSNQPQH
TRBV15	TRBJ1-4	ATSSPDRGPTNEKLF
TRBV7-6	TRBJ2-1	ASSAGLAGHNEQF
TRBV7-2	TRBJ2-1	ASSHTSGGATEQF
TRBV6-6	TRBJ2-7	ASFSGQGTYEQY
TRBV20-1	TRBJ2-2	STRQGTGELF
TRBV4-3	TRBJ2-1	ASSQDPWGGMNEQF
TRBV12-3/TRBV12-4	TRBJ2-5	ASTTGVETQY
TRBV5-6	TRBJ1-5	ASSSGQGQPQH